This TCR beta chain was captured in a study of blood T cell repertoires in COVID-19. Study summary: Collection of acute and convalescent COVID-19 samples took place in the United States, Italy and Spain.

Here immunoSEQ multiplex PCR was the method, and the copy in TCRdb shows in-frame clones only, minus some. The data hold approximately 190,000 clones, with around nine tenths observed a single time. The CDR3 extends over 16 amino acids. V lost 8 bases, J lost 5 bases, and 22 bases lay in between. Germline V gene sequence: CDR1 MDHEN, CDR2 SYDVKM. V usage is TRBV28 and J usage is TRBJ1-5; TRBD1 might be the D (6 bases). Sequenced: peripheral blood. The clonotype comes from a middle-aged woman who had recovered from COVID-19. The CDR3 region has the DNA TGTGCCAGCTTCAGGGTGGGCACAGGGCGATATCAGCCCCAGCATTTT. This sequence encodes CASFRVGTGRYQPQHF.